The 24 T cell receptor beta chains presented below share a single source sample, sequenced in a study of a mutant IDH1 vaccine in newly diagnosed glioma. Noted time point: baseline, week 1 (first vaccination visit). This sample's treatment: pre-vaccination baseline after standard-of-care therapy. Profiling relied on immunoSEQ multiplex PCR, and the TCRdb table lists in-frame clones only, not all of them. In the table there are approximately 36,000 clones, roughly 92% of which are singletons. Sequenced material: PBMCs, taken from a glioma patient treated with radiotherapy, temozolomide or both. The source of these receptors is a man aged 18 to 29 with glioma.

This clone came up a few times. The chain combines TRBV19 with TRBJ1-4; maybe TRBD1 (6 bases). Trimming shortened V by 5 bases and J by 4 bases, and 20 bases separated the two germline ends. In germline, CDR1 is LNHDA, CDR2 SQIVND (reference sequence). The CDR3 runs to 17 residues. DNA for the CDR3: TGTGCCAGTAGTCCCCCTCTCCGGACAGAGTATAATGAAAAACTGTTTTTT. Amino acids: CASSPPLRTEYNEKLFF.

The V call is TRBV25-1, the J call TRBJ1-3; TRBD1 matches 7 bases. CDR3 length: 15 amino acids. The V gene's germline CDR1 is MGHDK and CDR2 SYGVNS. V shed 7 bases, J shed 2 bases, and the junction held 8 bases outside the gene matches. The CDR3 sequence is CASTQTGVTGNTIYF. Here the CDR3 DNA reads TGTGCCAGCACTCAAACAGGGGTAACTGGAAACACCATATATTTT.

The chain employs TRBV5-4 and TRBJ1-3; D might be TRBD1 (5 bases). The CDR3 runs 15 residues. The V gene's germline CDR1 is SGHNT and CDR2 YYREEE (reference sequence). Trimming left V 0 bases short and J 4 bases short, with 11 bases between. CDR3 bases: TGTGCCAGCAGCTTGGACACGGGACCCGGAAACACCATATATTTT. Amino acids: CASSLDTGPGNTIYF.

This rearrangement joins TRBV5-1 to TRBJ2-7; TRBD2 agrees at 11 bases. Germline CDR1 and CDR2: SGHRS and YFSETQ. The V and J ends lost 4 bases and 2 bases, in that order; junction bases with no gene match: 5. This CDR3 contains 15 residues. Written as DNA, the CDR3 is TGCGCCAGCAGCGCCCGACTAGCGGGACCCTACGAGCAGTACTTC. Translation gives CASSARLAGPYEQYF.

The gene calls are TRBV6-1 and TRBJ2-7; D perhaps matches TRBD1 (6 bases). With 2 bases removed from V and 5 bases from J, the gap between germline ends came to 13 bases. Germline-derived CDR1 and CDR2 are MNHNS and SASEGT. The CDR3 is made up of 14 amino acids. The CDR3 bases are TGTGCCAGCAGTGAACAGGGGATTGTCCACGAGCAGTACTTC. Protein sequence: CASSEQGIVHEQYF.

The CDR3 spells CAWSPSTGPTEQYF. The CDR3 DNA sequence: TGTGCCTGGAGCCCTTCGACAGGCCCAACCGAGCAGTACTTC. This chain links TRBV30 with TRBJ2-7, with D maybe TRBD1 (6 bases). This CDR3 is built from 14 residues. Trimming removed 3 bases at V and 6 bases at J, with 18 bases between. Germline values: CDR1 GTSNPN, CDR2 SVGIG (reference sequence).

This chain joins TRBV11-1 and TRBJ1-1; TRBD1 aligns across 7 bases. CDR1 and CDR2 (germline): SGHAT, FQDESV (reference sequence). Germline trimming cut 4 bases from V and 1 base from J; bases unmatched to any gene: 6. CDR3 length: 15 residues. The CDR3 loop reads CASSSDWTGNTEAFF. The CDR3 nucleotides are TGTGCCAGCAGCTCCGATTGGACAGGGAACACTGAAGCTTTCTTT.

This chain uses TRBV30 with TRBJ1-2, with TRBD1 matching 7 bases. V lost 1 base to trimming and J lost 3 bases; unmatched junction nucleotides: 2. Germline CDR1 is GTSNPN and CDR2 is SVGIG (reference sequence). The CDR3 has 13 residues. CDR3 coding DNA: TGTGCCTGGAGTGGAGGACAGGACTATGGCTACACCTTC. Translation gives CAWSGGQDYGYTF. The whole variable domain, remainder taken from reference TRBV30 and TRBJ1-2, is SQTIHQWPATLVQPVGSPLSLECTVEGTSNPNLYWYRQAAGRGLQLLFYSVGIGQISSEVPQNLSASRPQDRQFILSSKKLLLSDSGFYLCAWSGGQDYGYTFGSGTRLTVV.

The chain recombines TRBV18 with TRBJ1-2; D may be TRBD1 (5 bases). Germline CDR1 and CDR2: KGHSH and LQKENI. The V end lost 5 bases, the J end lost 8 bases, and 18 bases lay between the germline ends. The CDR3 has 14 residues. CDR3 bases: TGTGCCAGCTCATCGACCGGGACGCGCTGGGGCTACACCTTC. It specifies CASSSTGTRWGYTF.

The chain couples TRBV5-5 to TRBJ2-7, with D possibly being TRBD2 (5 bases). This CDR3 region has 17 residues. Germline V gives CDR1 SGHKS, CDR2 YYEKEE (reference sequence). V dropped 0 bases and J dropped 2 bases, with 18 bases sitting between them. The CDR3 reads CASSLAERGVRAYEQYF. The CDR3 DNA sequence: TGTGCCAGCAGCTTGGCGGAACGCGGAGTGAGGGCCTACGAGCAGTACTTC. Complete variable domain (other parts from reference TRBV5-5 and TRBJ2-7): DAGVTQSPTHLIKTRGQQVTLRCSPISGHKSVSWYQQVLGQGPQFIFQYYEKEERGRGNFPDRFSARQFPNYSSELNVNALLLGDSALYLCASSLAERGVRAYEQYFGPGTRLTVT.

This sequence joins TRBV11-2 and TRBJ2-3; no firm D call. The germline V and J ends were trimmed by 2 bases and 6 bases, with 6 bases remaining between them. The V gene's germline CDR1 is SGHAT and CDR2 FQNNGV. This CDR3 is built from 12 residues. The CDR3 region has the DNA TGTGCCAGCAGCTTAAGGGTGGATACGCAGTATTTT. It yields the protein CASSLRVDTQYF. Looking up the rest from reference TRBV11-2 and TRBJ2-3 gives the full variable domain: EAGVAQSPRYKIIEKRQSVAFWCNPISGHATLYWYQQILGQGPKLLIQFQNNGVVDDSQLPKDRFSAERLKGVDSTLKIQPAKLEDSAVYLCASSLRVDTQYFGPGTRLTVL.

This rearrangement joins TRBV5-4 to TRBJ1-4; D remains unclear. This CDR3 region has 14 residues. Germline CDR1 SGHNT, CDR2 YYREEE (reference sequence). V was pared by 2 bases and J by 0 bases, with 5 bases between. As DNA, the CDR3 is TGTGCCAGCAGCTTCGCTGCAACTAATGAAAAACTGTTTTTT. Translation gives CASSFAATNEKLFF.

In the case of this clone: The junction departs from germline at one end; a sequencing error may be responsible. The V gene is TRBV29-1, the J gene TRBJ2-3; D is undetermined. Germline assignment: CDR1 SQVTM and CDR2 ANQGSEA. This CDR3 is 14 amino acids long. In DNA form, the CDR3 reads TGCAGCGTAGAAGTCACACCGGGCCGAGATACGCAGTATTTT. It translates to CSVEVTPGRDTQYF.

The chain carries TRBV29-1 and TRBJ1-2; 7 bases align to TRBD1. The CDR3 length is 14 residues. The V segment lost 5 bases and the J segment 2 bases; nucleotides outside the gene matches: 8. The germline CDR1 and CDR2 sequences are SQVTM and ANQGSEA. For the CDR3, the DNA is TGCAGCGTTCCCGGGACAGCTCGCAACTATGGCTACACCTTC. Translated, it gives CSVPGTARNYGYTF.

The CDR3 protein is CSVERRDSYSSSYNEQFF. DNA of the CDR3: TGCAGCGTTGAACGGCGGGACAGTTACTCCAGCTCCTACAATGAGCAGTTCTTC. The chain has TRBV29-1 and TRBJ2-1, with a weak D call TRBD1 (7 bases). This CDR3 region has 18 residues. With 2 bases removed from V and 0 bases from J, the gap between germline ends came to 20 bases. The germline V gene encodes CDR1 SQVTM and CDR2 ANQGSEA.

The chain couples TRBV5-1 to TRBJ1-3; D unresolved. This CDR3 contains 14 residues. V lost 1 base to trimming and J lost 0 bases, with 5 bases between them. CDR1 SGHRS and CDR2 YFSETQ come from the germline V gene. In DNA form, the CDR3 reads TGCGCCAGCAGCTTGTGGGTCTCTGGAAACACCATATATTTT. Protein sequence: CASSLWVSGNTIYF.

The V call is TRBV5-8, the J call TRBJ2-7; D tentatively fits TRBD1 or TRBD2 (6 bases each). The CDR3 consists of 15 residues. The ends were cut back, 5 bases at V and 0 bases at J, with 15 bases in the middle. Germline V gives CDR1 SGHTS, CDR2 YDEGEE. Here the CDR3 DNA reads TGTGCCAGCAGGTACAGTCCGGGGGCCTCCTACGAGCAGTACTTC. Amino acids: CASRYSPGASYEQYF. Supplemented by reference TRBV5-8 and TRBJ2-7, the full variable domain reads EAGVTQSPTHLIKTRGQQATLRCSPISGHTSVYWYQQALGLGLQFLLWYDEGEERNRGNFPPRFSGRQFPNYSSELNVNALELEDSALYLCASRYSPGASYEQYFGPGTRLTVT.

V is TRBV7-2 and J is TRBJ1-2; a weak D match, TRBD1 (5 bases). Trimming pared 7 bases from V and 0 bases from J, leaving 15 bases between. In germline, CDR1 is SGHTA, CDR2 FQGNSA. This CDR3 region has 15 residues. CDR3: CASTAHGGSNYGYTF. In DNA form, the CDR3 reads TGTGCCAGCACCGCCCACGGGGGGTCTAACTATGGCTACACCTTC.

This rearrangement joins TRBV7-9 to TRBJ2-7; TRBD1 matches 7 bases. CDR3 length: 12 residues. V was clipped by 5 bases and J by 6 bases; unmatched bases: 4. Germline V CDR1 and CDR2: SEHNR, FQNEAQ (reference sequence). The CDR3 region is CASSEQGTEQYF. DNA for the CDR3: TGTGCCAGCAGCGAACAGGGGACCGAGCAGTACTTC.

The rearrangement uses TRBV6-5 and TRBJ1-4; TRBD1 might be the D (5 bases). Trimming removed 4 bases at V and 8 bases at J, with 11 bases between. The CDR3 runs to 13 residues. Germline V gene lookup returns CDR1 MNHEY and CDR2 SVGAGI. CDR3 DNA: TGTGCCAGCAGTTTAGGGGCCCGGGAAAAACTGTTTTTT. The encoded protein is CASSLGAREKLFF.

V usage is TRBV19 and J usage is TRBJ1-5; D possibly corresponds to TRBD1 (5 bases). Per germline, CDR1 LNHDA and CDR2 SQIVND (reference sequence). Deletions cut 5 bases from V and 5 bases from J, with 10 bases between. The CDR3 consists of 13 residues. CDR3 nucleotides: TGTGCCAGTAGTCCCCAGGGTTATCAGCCCCAGCATTTT. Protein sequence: CASSPQGYQPQHF.

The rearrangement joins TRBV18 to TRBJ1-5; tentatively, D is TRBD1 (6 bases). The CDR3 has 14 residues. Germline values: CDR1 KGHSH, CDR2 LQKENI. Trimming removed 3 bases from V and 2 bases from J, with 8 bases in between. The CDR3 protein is CASSPGAGNQPQHF. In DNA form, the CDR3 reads TGTGCCAGCTCACCGGGGGCCGGCAATCAGCCCCAGCATTTT.

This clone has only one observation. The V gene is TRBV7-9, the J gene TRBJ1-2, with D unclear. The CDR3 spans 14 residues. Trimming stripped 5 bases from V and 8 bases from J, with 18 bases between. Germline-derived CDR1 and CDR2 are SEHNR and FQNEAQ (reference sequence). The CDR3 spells CASSDTLSREGYTF. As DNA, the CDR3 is TGTGCCAGCAGCGATACGCTCTCGAGGGAGGGCTACACCTTC.

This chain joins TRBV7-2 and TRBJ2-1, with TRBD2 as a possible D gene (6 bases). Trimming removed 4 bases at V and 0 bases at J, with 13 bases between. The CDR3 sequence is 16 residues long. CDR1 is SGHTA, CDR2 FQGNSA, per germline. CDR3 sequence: CASSSPGTGSYNEQFF. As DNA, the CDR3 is TGTGCCAGCAGCTCTCCCGGGACTGGCTCCTACAATGAGCAGTTCTTC.